The present T cell receptor (beta chain) was sequenced within a study of control samples from healthy donors and cancer patients. V was clipped by 5 bases and J by 5 bases; unmatched bases: 3. This CDR3 contains 14 residues. Germline lookup yields CDR1 MGHRA and CDR2 YSYEKL. Here immunoSEQ multiplex PCR was the method, and the copy in TCRdb shows in-frame clones only, minus some. This table holds about 85,000 clones, 85% to 90% found once. This receptor was identified in a woman aged 60 to 75 in good health. What was sequenced was blood. This sequence joins TRBV4-1 and TRBJ2-1; 10 bases are shared with TRBD1. The CDR3 sequence is CASSDRGLDNEQFF. CDR3 DNA sequence: TGCGCCAGCAGCGACAGGGGGCTCGACAATGAGCAGTTCTTC.